What follows describes a single T cell receptor (beta chain). These data belong to a study of blood T cell repertoires in COVID-19. Per the germline V gene, CDR1 is MNHEY and CDR2 is SVGAGI. Trimming removed 2 bases from V and 4 bases from J, with 7 bases in between. The CDR3 is 13 amino acids. The data were produced by immunoSEQ multiplex PCR, yet TCRdb's version contains in-frame clones alone and is incomplete. The table records about 150,000 clones, approximately 87% of them present only once. This clonotype was obtained from a man between 50 and 59 years old with active COVID-19. The V call is TRBV6-5, the J call TRBJ2-3; no clear D gene. The sequenced material came from peripheral blood. The CDR3 here is CASSYNLADTQYF. Here the CDR3 DNA reads TGTGCCAGCAGTTACAATCTAGCAGATACGCAGTATTTT.